The clone carrying this TCR beta chain has a handful of counts. Its antigen is currently unknown. The data derive from a study of blood T cells in healthy people across ages. The study's findings and limits: Diversity estimates drawn from one million T cells were deemed underestimates.

For the second PCR, which ran for 7 to 11 cycles, a sample-barcoded 5' primer and a J-beta primer mix were used. In TCRdb, the 5' RACE reads were re-called with MiXCR into one record per CDR3 protein. The data hold some 800,000 distinct CDR3 sequences, with just under 25% observed a single time. V was cut by 3 bases and J by 2 bases, with 12 bases left in between. Per germline, CDR1 SGHAT and CDR2 FQNNGV. The CDR3 extends over 15 amino acids. This sample was also put to use in a study of T cells of mothers and their children. This second report adds: Thymic selection molds TCR recombination output in much the same way for related pairs as for unrelated pairs.

The chain uses TRBV11-2 and TRBJ2-3; D is unclear. The sample comprised blood. The TCR originated in a boy aged 5-17 years in good health. CDR3 in amino acids: CASSFDGYSTDTQYF. CDR3 DNA: TGTGCCAGCAGCTTCGACGGATATTCCACAGATACGCAGTATTTT.